Shown below are 28 T cell receptor beta chains from a single sample sequenced in a study of T-cell reconstitution after alpha-beta-depleted transplantation in children. During its preparation, the TCRbeta library received unique molecular identifiers. A single record per CDR3 protein comes from TCRdb applying MiXCR to the PCR reads. The data contain hundreds of thousands of distinct CDR3 sequences, more than 10% of them singletons. The sequenced sample was PBMCs, obtained from the stem cell graft. These receptors all stem from a human donor who donated a stem cell graft to a child with Fanconi anemia.

This clonotype was seen many times. Written as DNA, the CDR3 is TGTGCCAGCAGCTACAGTCATTTGGCAGATACGCAGTATTTT. Protein sequence: CASSYSHLADTQYF. The gene calls are TRBV7-7 and TRBJ2-3, with D hard to call. This CDR3 is built from 14 residues. Between the trimmed V and J ends, which lost 4 bases and 4 bases, there was a span of 12 bases. CDR1 SSHAT and CDR2 FNYEAQ come from the germline V gene (reference sequence). Complete variable domain (other parts from reference TRBV7-7 and TRBJ2-3): GAGVSQSPRYKVTKRGQDVTLRCDPISSHATLYWYQQALGQGPEFLTYFNYEAQPDKSGLPSDRFSAERPEGSISTLTIQRTEQRDSAMYRCASSYSHLADTQYFGPGTRLTVL.

The rearrangement links TRBV29-1 to TRBJ1-1, with D possibly matching TRBD1 (5 bases). This CDR3 comprises 14 residues. CDR1 and CDR2 from the germline V gene are SQVTM and ANQGSEA. V shed 2 bases and J shed 7 bases, with 17 bases lying between them. The CDR3 bases are TGCAGCGTTGAAATCGCAGGGAAGGGAGGTGAAGCTTTCTTT. Its translation: CSVEIAGKGGEAFF.

The V and J genes are TRBV7-2 and TRBJ1-1, with 10 bases fitting TRBD1. The CDR3 is made up of 16 amino acids. CDR1 and CDR2 from the germline V gene are SGHTA and FQGNSA. Unmatched junction bases numbered 16, after V lost 3 bases and J lost 12 bases. CDR3 region: CASSFSGTGAAGLTFF. In DNA form, the CDR3 reads TGTGCCAGCAGCTTTTCCGGGACAGGGGCGGCAGGCTTGACTTTCTTT.

The gene calls are TRBV7-9 and TRBJ2-1; no clear D gene. Trimming removed 1 base from V and 5 bases from J, with 12 bases in between. This CDR3 contains 15 residues. The V gene's germline CDR1 is SEHNR and CDR2 FQNEAQ (reference sequence). The CDR3: CASSLGLGRNNEQFF. The DNA for the CDR3 is TGTGCCAGCAGCTTAGGGTTAGGGCGGAACAATGAGCAGTTCTTC.

This sequence joins TRBV5-1 and TRBJ2-7; 8 bases align to TRBD1. From germline, CDR1 is SGHRS and CDR2 YFSETQ. The trim removed 0 bases at V and 0 bases at J, leaving 5 bases unmatched. CDR3 length: 16 residues. In DNA, the CDR3 is TGCGCCAGCAGCTTGGCCGGCCAGGGGGCCTCCTACGAGCAGTACTTC. It is translated as CASSLAGQGASYEQYF. The full variable domain, its missing parts supplied by reference TRBV5-1 and TRBJ2-7, is KAGVTQTPRYLIKTRGQQVTLSCSPISGHRSVSWYQQTPGQGLQFLFEYFSETQRNKGNFPGRFSGRQFSNSRSEMNVSTLELGDSALYLCASSLAGQGASYEQYFGPGTRLTVT.

This clonotype was counted at least ten times. This chain links TRBV15 with TRBJ2-1; D uncertain. The germline V gene encodes CDR1 LNHNV and CDR2 YYDKDF (reference sequence). V was trimmed by 0 bases and J by 8 bases, leaving 11 bases between them. The CDR3 spans 14 residues. The chain's CDR3 is CATSRDRLADEQFF. The CDR3 DNA is TGTGCCACCAGCAGAGATAGGTTAGCTGATGAGCAGTTCTTC.

This clonotype was counted between two and nine times. V usage is TRBV7-8 and J usage is TRBJ2-5; D is unresolved. The length of the CDR3 is 13 residues. Trimming left V 6 bases short and J 0 bases short, with 8 bases between. Germline values: CDR1 SGHVS, CDR2 FQNEAQ. CDR3 DNA: TGTGCCAGCAGTTTAACCTACCAAGAGACCCAGTACTTC. Encoded protein: CASSLTYQETQYF.

This clonotype was seen repeatedly, ten times or more. The chain couples TRBV10-1 to TRBJ2-1, with 10 bases aligning to TRBD2. V was pared by 4 bases and J by 7 bases, with 7 bases of the junction left unmatched. Per germline, CDR1 WNHNN and CDR2 SYGVQD (reference sequence). The CDR3 spans 15 residues. CDR3: CASSGSGTSANEQFF. The CDR3 DNA follows: TGCGCCAGCAGTGGTTCCGGGACTAGCGCTAATGAGCAGTTCTTC.

This clonotype was seen many times. V is TRBV28 and J is TRBJ1-3, with D possibly TRBD1 on 6 matching bases. The CDR3 is made up of 15 amino acids. The germline V gene has CDR1 MDHEN and CDR2 SYDVKM. Trimming pared 3 bases from V and 4 bases from J, leaving 13 bases between. The CDR3 bases are TGTGCCAGCAGTTTTTTCAGGGGCGCGGGAAACACCATATATTTT. Protein sequence: CASSFFRGAGNTIYF. Supplemented by reference TRBV28 and TRBJ1-3, the full variable domain reads DVKVTQSSRYLVKRTGEKVFLECVQDMDHENMFWYRQDPGLGLRLIYFSYDVKMKEKGDIPEGYSVSREKKERFSLILESASTNQTSMYLCASSFFRGAGNTIYFGEGSWLTVV.

This clonotype was picked up a small number of times. This sequence joins TRBV5-1 and TRBJ1-2, with D possibly TRBD1 on 5 matching bases. Trimming shortened V by 4 bases and J by 2 bases, and 12 bases separated the two germline ends. This CDR3 comprises 14 residues. The germline V gene has CDR1 SGHRS and CDR2 YFSETQ. This CDR3 reads CASSPSQGNYGYTF. The CDR3 DNA follows: TGCGCCAGCAGCCCTTCTCAGGGAAACTATGGCTACACCTTC. Supplemented by reference TRBV5-1 and TRBJ1-2, the full variable domain reads KAGVTQTPRYLIKTRGQQVTLSCSPISGHRSVSWYQQTPGQGLQFLFEYFSETQRNKGNFPGRFSGRQFSNSRSEMNVSTLELGDSALYLCASSPSQGNYGYTFGSGTRLTVV.

Details on this clonotype: This may be a read error: a much more frequent sequence differs by one nucleotide. This chain uses TRBV5-5 with TRBJ1-1, with a possible D match to TRBD1 (5 bases). Germline V CDR1 and CDR2: SGHKS, YYEKEE (reference sequence). CDR3 length: 13 amino acids. CDR3 residues: CATGPGRGTEPFF. The CDR3 DNA sequence: TGTGCCACAGGGCCAGGAAGAGGCACTGAACCTTTCTTT. The variable domain in full, with the rest retrieved from reference TRBV5-5 and TRBJ1-1, is DAGVTQSPTHLIKTRGQQVTLRCSPISGHKSVSWYQQVLGQGPQFIFQYYEKEERGRGNFPDRFSARQFPNYSSELNVNALLLGDSALYLCATGPGRGTEPFFGQGTRLTVV.

This clonotype was seen repeatedly, ten times or more. The chain couples TRBV5-1 to TRBJ2-2; D remains unclear. Trimming removed 7 bases at V and 2 bases at J, with 15 bases between. The CDR3 spans 15 residues. Looked up from germline, CDR1 is SGHRS and CDR2 is YFSETQ. The chain's CDR3 is CASRDIYSNTGELFF. The CDR3 DNA reads TGCGCCAGCCGAGACATTTACTCAAACACCGGGGAGCTGTTTTTT.

This clonotype was seen more than once but under ten times. The rearrangement joins TRBV2 to TRBJ2-2; no clear D gene. The V end lost 0 bases, the J end lost 7 bases, and 6 bases lay between the germline ends. This CDR3 contains 13 residues. CDR1 and CDR2 from the germline V gene are SNHLY and FYNNEI. DNA of the CDR3: TGTGCCAGCAGTGAAGCTTCGGACGGGGAGCTGTTTTTT. Translation gives CASSEASDGELFF.

The chain joins TRBV5-1 to TRBJ2-7; possibly TRBD1 or TRBD2 for D (5 bases each). CDR3 length equals 13 residues. Trimming pared 2 bases from V and 7 bases from J, leaving 13 bases between. The germline V gene encodes CDR1 SGHRS and CDR2 YFSETQ. The CDR3 loop is CASSFEGLGEQYV. DNA for the CDR3: TGCGCCAGCAGCTTCGAGGGGTTGGGGGAGCAGTACGTC.

This clonotype has at least ten counts. The chain joins TRBV11-2 to TRBJ2-3; TRBD1 might be the D (5 bases). V lost 10 bases to trimming and J lost 5 bases, with 10 bases between them. The CDR3 has 11 residues. Germline V CDR1 and CDR2: SGHAT, FQNNGV. The CDR3, as DNA: TGTGCCATTAGGGGTGTAGATACGCAGTATTTT. Its protein product is CAIRGVDTQYF.

This clonotype was counted many times. This chain links TRBV12-3 or TRBV12-4 with TRBJ1-1; perhaps TRBD1 as D (6 bases). The CDR3 runs 14 residues. Trimming pared 3 bases from V and 2 bases from J, leaving 10 bases between. In nucleotides, the CDR3 is TGTGCCAGCAGTTTTGGCAGGGGAAACACTGAAGCTTTCTTT. Amino acid sequence: CASSFGRGNTEAFF.

This clonotype was found a few times. An end of the junction does not agree with germline; a read error may underlie this. J is TRBJ2-1 and V is TRBV24-1; D is unresolved. The CDR3 runs to 11 residues. From germline, CDR1 is KGHDR and CDR2 SFDVKD. CDR3 nucleotide sequence: TGTGCCACCGGTGAACTAAATGAGCAGTTCTTC. This encodes CATGELNEQFF.

This clonotype occurred many times. The rearrangement links TRBV7-6 to TRBJ2-2, with 7 bases that match TRBD2. Trimming cost V 1 base and J 6 bases; bases outside gene matches: 5. The CDR3 loop spans 15 amino acids. The germline V gene has CDR1 SGHVS and CDR2 FNYEAQ. The CDR3 nucleotides read TGTGCCAGCAGCTTAGATCCTGGGGGGGCCGGGGAGCTGTTTTTT. It encodes CASSLDPGGAGELFF.

The chain has TRBV29-1 and TRBJ1-2; 7 bases agree with TRBD1. The CDR3 sequence is 13 residues long. Germline V gene sequence: CDR1 SQVTM, CDR2 ANQGSEA. The J segment lost 3 bases and the V segment lost 7 bases, leaving 8 bases of the junction unmatched. CDR3 sequence reads: CSGGRGGDYGYTF. Written as DNA, the CDR3 is TGCAGCGGGGGCCGAGGGGGCGACTATGGCTACACCTTC.

The J gene is TRBJ2-3, the V gene TRBV12-5; perhaps TRBD1 as D (6 bases). Per germline, CDR1 LGHNT and CDR2 FRNRAP. The CDR3 is 16 residues long. With 3 bases removed from V and 6 bases from J, the gap between germline ends came to 19 bases. CDR3 sequence reads: CASGFMRGIRPDTQYF. The DNA of the CDR3 is TGTGCTAGTGGTTTTATGAGGGGGATACGACCCGATACGCAGTATTTT.

This clonotype was recorded many times. V usage is TRBV5-1 and J usage is TRBJ2-7; D call uncertain. The CDR3 has 12 amino acids. V shed 3 bases and J shed 5 bases, with 9 bases lying between them. Per germline, CDR1 SGHRS and CDR2 YFSETQ. CDR3 bases: TGCGCCAGCAGCTCGTTTTCAAACGAGCAGTACTTC. This translates into CASSSFSNEQYF.

This clonotype was seen a few times. This chain joins TRBV4-3 and TRBJ2-2, with a weak D call TRBD1 (6 bases). The CDR3 runs to 16 residues. The germline V and J ends were trimmed by 0 bases and 0 bases, with 8 bases remaining between them. The germline gives CDR1 LGHNA, CDR2 YSLEER. CDR3 loop: CASSQETGSNTGELFF. The DNA for the CDR3 is TGCGCCAGCAGCCAAGAGACAGGCTCGAACACCGGGGAGCTGTTTTTT.

This clonotype was seen more than once but under ten times. The chain has TRBV20-1 and TRBJ2-1, with TRBD1 identical over 7 bases. Germline assignment: CDR1 DFQATT and CDR2 SNEGSKA (reference sequence). The CDR3 has 16 amino acids. With 3 bases clipped from V and 0 bases from J, the junction kept 8 bases outside the gene matches. The CDR3 nucleotides are TGCAGTGCTAGGCGTAAGAGGGACAGCTCCTACAATGAGCAGTTCTTC. This encodes CSARRKRDSSYNEQFF.

The chain links TRBV20-1 to TRBJ2-1; tentatively, D is TRBD1 (5 bases). CDR1 is DFQATT, CDR2 SNEGSKA, per germline (reference sequence). The CDR3 runs 11 residues. The V end was cut by 3 bases, the J end by 10 bases, with 10 bases between. The CDR3 DNA follows: TGCAGTGCTAGCCCCAGGGTGGAGCAGTTCTTC. Protein product: CSASPRVEQFF.

This clonotype was detected only a few times. The chain employs TRBV12-3 or TRBV12-4 and TRBJ1-1; 8 positions agree with TRBD1. This CDR3 has 15 residues. Trimming cost V 6 bases and J 1 base; bases outside gene matches: 7. The DNA of the CDR3 is TGTGCCAGCAGGCCCAACCAGGGGGCGAACACTGAAGCTTTCTTT. It encodes CASRPNQGANTEAFF.

This clonotype was seen a handful of times. The chain joins TRBV20-1 to TRBJ1-2; perhaps TRBD1 as D (5 bases). The CDR3 spans 15 residues. In germline, CDR1 is DFQATT, CDR2 SNEGSKA (reference sequence). The V gene lost 5 bases and the J gene lost 3 bases, with 19 bases spanning the gap. CDR3 nucleotides: TGCAGTGCTGCATCGGGACCTAGTCATGACTATGGCTACACCTTC. Residues: CSAASGPSHDYGYTF.

This clonotype was recorded at least ten times. The rearrangement links TRBV5-1 to TRBJ1-1; 7 bases align to TRBD1. This CDR3 contains 15 residues. Germline V CDR1 and CDR2: SGHRS, YFSETQ. Trimming took 0 bases from V and 9 from J; bases not matched to a gene: 11. CDR3 loop: CASSLELDRTTKAFF. DNA of the CDR3: TGCGCCAGCAGCTTGGAGTTGGACAGGACCACCAAAGCTTTCTTT.

The rearrangement uses TRBV4-1 and TRBJ2-3; the D is unclear. Germline V lookup: CDR1 MGHRA, CDR2 YSYEKL. The CDR3 spans 14 residues. The V end was cut by 4 bases, the J end by 2 bases, with 10 bases between. Here the CDR3 DNA reads TGCGCCAGCAGCCCCTCCTCCTCCACAGATACGCAGTATTTT. This gives the protein CASSPSSSTDTQYF.